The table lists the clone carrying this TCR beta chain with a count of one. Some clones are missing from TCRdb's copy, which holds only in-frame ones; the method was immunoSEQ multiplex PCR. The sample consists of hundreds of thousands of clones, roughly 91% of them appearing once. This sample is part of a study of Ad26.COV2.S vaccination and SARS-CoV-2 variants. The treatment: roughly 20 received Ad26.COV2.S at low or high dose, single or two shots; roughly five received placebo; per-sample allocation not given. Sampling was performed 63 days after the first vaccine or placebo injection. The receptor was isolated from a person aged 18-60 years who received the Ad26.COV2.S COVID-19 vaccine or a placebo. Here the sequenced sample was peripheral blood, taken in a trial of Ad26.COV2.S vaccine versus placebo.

The CDR3 nucleotides are TGCGCCAGCAGCCAATGGAGAAAAGAGACCCAGTACTTC. It codes for CASSQWRKETQYF. J is TRBJ2-5 and V is TRBV4-1; D remains ambiguous. The CDR3 is 13 amino acids. Germline lookup yields CDR1 MGHRA and CDR2 YSYEKL. Trimming took off 2 bases at V and 3 bases at J, with 7 bases between the two ends.